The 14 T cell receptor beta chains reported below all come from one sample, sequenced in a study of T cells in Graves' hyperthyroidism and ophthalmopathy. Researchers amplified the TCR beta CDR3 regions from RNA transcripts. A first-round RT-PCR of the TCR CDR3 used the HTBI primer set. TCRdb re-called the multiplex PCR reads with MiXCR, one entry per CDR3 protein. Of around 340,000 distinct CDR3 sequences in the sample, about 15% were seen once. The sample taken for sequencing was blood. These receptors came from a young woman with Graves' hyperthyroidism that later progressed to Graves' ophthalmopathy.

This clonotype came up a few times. The CDR3 DNA is TGTGCCACATCAGTACAGGGCGGTGAAAAACTGTTTTTT. Translation: CATSVQGGEKLFF. The rearrangement links TRBV6-1 to TRBJ1-4; D is perhaps TRBD1 (6 bases). The CDR3 is 13 residues long. Per germline, CDR1 MNHNS and CDR2 SASEGT. Trimming shortened V by 10 bases and J by 7 bases, and 16 bases separated the two germline ends.

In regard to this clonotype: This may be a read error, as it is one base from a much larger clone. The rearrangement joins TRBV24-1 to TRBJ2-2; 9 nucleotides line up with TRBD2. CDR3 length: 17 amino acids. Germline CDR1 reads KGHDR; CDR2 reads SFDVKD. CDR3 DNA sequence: TGTGCCACCAGTGATTTGGGCCTAGCGGGGAACACCGGGGGGCTGTTTTTT. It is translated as CATSDLGLAGNTGGLFF.

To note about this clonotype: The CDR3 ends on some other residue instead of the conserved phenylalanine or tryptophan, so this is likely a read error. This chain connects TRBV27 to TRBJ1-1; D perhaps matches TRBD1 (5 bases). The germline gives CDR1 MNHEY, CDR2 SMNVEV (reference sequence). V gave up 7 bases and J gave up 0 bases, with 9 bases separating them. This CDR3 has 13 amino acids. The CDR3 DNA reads TGTGCCAGCATCGGACAAATGAACACTGAAGCTTTCCTT. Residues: CASIGQMNTEAFL.

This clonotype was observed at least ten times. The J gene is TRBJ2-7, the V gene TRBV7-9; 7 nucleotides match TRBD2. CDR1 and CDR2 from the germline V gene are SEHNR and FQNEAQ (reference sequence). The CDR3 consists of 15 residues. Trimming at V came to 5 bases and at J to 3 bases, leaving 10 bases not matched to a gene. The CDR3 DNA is TGTGCCAGCAGCGCAGCTGGGGGGGTGCGCTACGAGCAGTACTTC. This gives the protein CASSAAGGVRYEQYF.

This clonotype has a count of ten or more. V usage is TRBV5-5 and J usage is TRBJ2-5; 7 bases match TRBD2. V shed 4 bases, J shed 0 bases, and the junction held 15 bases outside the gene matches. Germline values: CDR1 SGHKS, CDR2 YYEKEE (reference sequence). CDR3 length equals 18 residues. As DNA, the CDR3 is TGTGCCAGCAGCCCACAACCTGGGACTACTAAAAACCAAGAGACCCAGTACTTC. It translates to CASSPQPGTTKNQETQYF.

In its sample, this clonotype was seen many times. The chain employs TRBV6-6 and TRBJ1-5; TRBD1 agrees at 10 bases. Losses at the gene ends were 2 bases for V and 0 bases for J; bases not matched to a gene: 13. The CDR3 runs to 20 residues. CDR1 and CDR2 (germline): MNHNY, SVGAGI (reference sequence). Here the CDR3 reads CASSYVLGTGEFYSNQPQHF. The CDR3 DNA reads TGTGCCAGCAGTTACGTTCTTGGGACAGGGGAATTCTATAGCAATCAGCCCCAGCATTTT.

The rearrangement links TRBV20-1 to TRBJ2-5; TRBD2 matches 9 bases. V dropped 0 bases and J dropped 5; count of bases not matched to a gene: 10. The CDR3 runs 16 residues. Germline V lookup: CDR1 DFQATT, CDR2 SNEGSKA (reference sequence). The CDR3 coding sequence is TGCAGTGCTAGAGATTTTGGCGGGGGGGACGGCGAGACCCAGTACTTC. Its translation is CSARDFGGGDGETQYF.

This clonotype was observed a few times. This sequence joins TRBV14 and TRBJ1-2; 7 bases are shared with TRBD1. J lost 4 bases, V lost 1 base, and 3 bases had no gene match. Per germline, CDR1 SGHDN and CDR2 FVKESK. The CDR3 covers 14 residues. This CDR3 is CASSQVGGRYGYTF. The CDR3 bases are TGTGCCAGCAGCCAAGTAGGGGGCCGCTATGGCTACACCTTC.

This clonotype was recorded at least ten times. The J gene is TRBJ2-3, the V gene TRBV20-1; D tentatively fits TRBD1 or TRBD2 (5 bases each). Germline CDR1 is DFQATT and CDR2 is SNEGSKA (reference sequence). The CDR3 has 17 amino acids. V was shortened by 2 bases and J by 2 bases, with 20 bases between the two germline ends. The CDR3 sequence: CSARSGLTTATTDTQYF. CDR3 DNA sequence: TGCAGTGCTAGATCGGGGCTGACGACGGCAACCACAGATACGCAGTATTTT.

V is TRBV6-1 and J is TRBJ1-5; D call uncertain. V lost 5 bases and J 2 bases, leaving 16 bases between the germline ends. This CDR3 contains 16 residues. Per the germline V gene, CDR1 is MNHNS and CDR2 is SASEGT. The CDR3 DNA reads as TGTGCCAGCAGTCCCTCACGGTGGCTCGGCAATCAGCCCCAGCATTTT. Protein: CASSPSRWLGNQPQHF.

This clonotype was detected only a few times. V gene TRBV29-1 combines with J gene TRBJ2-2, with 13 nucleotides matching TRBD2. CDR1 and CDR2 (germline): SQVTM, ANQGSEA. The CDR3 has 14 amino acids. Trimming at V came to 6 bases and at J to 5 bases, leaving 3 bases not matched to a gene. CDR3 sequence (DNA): TGCAGCGTGGTGGGACTAGCGGGAACCGGGGAGCTGTTTTTT. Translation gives CSVVGLAGTGELFF.

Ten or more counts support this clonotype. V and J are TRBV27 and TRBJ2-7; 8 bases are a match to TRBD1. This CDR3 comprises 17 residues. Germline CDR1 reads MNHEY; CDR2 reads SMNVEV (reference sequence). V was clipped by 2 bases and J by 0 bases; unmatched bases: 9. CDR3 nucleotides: TGTGCCAGCAGTTTAAAACCCGGGACAGGATTCTCCTACGAGCAGTACTTC. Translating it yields CASSLKPGTGFSYEQYF.

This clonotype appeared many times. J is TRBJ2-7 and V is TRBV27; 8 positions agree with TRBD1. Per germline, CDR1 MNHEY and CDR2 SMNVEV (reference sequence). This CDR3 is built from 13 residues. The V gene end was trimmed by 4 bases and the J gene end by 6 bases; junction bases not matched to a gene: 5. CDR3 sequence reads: CASSSMDRAEQYF. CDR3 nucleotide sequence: TGTGCCAGCAGTTCGATGGACAGGGCCGAGCAGTACTTC.

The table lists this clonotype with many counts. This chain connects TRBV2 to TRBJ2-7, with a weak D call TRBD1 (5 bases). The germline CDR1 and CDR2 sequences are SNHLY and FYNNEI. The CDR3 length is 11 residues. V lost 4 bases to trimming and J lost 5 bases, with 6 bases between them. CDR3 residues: CASSGQNEQYF. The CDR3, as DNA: TGTGCCAGCAGTGGACAGAACGAGCAGTACTTC.